Sequencing of this T cell receptor (beta chain) was carried out in a study of persistence of HIV-infected CD4 T cells. Overall study: CD4+ T cells responding to CMV or HIV-1 Gag were isolated.

An overlapping HIV-1 Gag peptide pool stimulated these cells at about 1 ug/peptide/mL. CD40L/CD69 double-negative CD45RO-high memory CD4+ T cells were collected. CD4+ T cell counts exceeded 400 cells/uL; CMV serology was positive. The libraries were made with immunoSEQ version 4 in survey mode. Using immunoSEQ multiplex PCR, the repertoire was profiled, and TCRdb retains in-frame clones only, with some absent. The table includes over 60,000 clones, 70% to 75% detected once. Concerning this clone: Its matching antigen is unknown. The junction does not match germline at one end; this may be a read error.

The source material was CD4+ T cells sorted from PBMCs after approximately 19-hour stimulation, sampled from a patient who received antiretroviral therapy. This receptor was obtained from an adult man with HIV who was CMV-seropositive.

CDR3 in amino acids: CASAWDRAQATQYF. In nucleotides, the CDR3 is TGTGCCAGCGCTTGGGACAGGGCGCAAGCGACCCAGTACTTC. The rearrangement links TRBV7-8 to TRBJ2-5, with TRBD1 matching 9 bases. The CDR3 totals 14 residues. Looked up from germline, CDR1 is SGHVS and CDR2 is FQNEAQ.